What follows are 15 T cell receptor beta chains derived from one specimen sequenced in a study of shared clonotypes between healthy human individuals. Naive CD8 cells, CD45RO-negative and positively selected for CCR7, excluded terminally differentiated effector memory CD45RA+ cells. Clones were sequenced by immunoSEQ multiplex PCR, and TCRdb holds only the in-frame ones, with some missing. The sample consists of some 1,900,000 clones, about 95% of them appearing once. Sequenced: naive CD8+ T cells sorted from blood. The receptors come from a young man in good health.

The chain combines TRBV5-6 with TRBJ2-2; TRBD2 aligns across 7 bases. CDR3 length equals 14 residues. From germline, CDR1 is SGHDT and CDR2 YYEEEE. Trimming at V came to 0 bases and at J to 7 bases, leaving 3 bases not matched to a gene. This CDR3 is CASSLGRGIGELFF. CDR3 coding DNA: TGTGCCAGCAGCTTGGGGCGGGGGATCGGGGAGCTGTTTTTT.

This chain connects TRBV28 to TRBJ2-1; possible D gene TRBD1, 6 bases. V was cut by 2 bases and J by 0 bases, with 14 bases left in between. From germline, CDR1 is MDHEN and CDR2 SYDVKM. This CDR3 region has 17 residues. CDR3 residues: CASSLSRDKPSYNEQFF. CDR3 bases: TGTGCCAGCAGTTTAAGTCGGGACAAACCCTCCTACAATGAGCAGTTCTTC.

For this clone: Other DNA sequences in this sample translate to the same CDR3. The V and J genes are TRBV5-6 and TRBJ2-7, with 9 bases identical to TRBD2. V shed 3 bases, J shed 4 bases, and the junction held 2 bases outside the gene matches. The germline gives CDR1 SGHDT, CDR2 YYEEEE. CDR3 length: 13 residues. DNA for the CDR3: TGTGCCAGCAGCTCCGGACTAGCGTACGAGCAGTACTTC. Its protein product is CASSSGLAYEQYF.

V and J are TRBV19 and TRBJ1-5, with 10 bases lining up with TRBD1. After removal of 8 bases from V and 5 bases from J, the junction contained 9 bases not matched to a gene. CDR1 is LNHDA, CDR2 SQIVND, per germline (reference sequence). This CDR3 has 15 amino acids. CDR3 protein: CASGDPDRGHQPQHF. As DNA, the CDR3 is TGTGCCAGTGGGGACCCCGACAGGGGGCATCAGCCCCAGCATTTT.

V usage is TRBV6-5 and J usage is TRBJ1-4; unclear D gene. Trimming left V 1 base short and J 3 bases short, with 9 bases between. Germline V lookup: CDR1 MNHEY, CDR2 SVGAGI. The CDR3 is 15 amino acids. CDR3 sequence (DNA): TGTGCCAGCAGTTACTTCCCAGGCTCTAATGAAAAACTGTTTTTT. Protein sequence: CASSYFPGSNEKLFF.

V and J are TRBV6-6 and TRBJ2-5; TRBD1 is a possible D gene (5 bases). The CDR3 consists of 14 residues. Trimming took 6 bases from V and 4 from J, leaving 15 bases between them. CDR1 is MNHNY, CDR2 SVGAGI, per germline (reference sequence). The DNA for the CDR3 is TGTGCCAGCAGCCCGGACATCCCATTAGAGACCCAGTACTTC. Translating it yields CASSPDIPLETQYF.

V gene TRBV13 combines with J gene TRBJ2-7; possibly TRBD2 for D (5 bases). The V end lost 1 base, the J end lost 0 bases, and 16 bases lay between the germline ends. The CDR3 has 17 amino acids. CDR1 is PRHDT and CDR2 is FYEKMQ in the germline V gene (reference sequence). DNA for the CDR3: TGTGCCAGCAGCTTAGCCCGAGGACTGTCAAGCTCCTACGAGCAGTACTTC. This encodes CASSLARGLSSSYEQYF.

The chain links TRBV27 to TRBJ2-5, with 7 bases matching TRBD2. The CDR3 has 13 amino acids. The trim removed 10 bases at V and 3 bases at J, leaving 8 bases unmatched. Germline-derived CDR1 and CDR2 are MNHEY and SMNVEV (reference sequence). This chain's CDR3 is CATGGLAEETQYF. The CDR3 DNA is TGTGCCACGGGGGGATTAGCGGAAGAGACCCAGTACTTC.

DNA for the CDR3: TGTGCCAGCAGCCCAAACACGAACACTGAAGCTTTCTTT. Protein sequence: CASSPNTNTEAFF. The chain recombines TRBV7-9 with TRBJ1-1; D unclear. The CDR3 totals 13 residues. The V gene's germline CDR1 is SEHNR and CDR2 FQNEAQ (reference sequence). Trimming took off 5 bases at V and 1 base at J, with 8 bases between the two ends.

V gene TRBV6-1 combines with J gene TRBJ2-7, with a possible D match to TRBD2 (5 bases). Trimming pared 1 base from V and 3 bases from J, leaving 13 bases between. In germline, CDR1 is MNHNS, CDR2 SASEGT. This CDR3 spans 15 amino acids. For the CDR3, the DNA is TGTGCCAGCAGTGAAGACCGGGGATGGTACTACGAGCAGTACTTC. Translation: CASSEDRGWYYEQYF.

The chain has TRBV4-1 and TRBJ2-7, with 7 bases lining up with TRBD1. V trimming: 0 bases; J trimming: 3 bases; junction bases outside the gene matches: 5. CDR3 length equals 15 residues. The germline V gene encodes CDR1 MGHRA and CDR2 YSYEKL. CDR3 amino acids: CASSQDYAGGYEQYF. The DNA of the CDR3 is TGCGCCAGCAGCCAAGATTACGCAGGGGGCTACGAGCAGTACTTC.

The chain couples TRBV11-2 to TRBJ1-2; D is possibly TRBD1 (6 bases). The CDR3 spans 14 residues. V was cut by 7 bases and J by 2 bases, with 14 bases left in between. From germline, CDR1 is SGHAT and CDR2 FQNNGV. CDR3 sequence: CASKGPGANYGYTF. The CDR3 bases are TGTGCCAGCAAAGGGCCGGGGGCCAACTATGGCTACACCTTC.

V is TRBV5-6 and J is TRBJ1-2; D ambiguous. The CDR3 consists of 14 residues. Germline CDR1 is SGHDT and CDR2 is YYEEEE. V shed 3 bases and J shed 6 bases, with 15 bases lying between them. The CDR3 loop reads CASSSLGDLHGYTF. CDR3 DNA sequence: TGTGCCAGCAGCTCCCTCGGGGATTTGCATGGCTACACCTTC.

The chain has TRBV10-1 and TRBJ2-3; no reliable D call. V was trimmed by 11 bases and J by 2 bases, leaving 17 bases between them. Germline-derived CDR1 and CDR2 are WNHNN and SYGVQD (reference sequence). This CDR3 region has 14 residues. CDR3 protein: CALLTNLTTDTQYF. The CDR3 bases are TGCGCCCTGCTAACGAACCTCACCACAGATACGCAGTATTTT.

CDR3 nucleotide sequence: TGTGCCAGCAGCCTAGGGGCCCGCTCCTACGAGCAGTACTTC. It yields the protein CASSLGARSYEQYF. This chain uses TRBV7-6 with TRBJ2-7; possible D gene TRBD1, 5 bases. V was cut by 5 bases and J by 0 bases, with 11 bases left in between. The CDR3 sequence is 14 residues long. Germline V lookup: CDR1 SGHVS, CDR2 FNYEAQ.